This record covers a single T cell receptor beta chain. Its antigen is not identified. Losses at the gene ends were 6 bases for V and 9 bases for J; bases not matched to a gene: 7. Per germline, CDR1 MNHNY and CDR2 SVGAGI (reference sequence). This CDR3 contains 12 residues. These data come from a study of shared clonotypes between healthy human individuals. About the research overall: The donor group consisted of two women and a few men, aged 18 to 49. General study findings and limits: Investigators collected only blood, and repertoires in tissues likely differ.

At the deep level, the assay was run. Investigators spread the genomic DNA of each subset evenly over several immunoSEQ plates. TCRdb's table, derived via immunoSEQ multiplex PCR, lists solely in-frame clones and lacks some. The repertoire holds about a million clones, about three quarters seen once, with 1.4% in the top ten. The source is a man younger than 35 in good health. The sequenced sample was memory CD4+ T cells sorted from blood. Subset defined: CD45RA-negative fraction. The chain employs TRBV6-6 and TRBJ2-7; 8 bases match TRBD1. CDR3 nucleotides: TGTGCCAGCAGCACGACAGGGGCAGGGCAGTACTTC. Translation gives CASSTTGAGQYF.